The 18 T cell receptor beta chains below come from one sample, sequenced in a study of T cell responses to AZD1222 COVID-19 vaccine. The method was immunoSEQ multiplex PCR; TCRdb's version includes in-frame clones alone and lacks a portion of them. Here the sample spans 100,000 or so clones, over 75% being singletons. Material: peripheral blood, obtained on day 0 of AZD1222 vaccination. All receptors come from an adult in good health.

This chain links TRBV2 with TRBJ2-7, with 10 bases lining up with TRBD1. CDR3 size: 17 residues. The germline V gene encodes CDR1 SNHLY and CDR2 FYNNEI. The junction had 10 bases not matched to a gene; V was cut back by 0 bases and J by 5 bases. DNA of the CDR3: TGTGCCAGCAGTGAAGCTATTCCGGGACAGGGGAGGGACGAGCAGTACTTC. Its protein product is CASSEAIPGQGRDEQYF.

DNA of the CDR3: TGTGCCAGCAGCGTCGATCTGAGCGCTGAAGCTTTCTTT. Protein product: CASSVDLSAEAFF. V and J are TRBV13 and TRBJ1-1, with no clear D. This CDR3 is 13 amino acids long. The V end lost 5 bases, the J end lost 6 bases, and 13 bases lay between the germline ends. Germline V gene data show CDR1 as PRHDT and CDR2 as FYEKMQ (reference sequence).

This clone was observed a single time. The chain joins TRBV7-2 to TRBJ2-4, with D possibly matching TRBD2 (5 bases). Trimming removed 0 bases at V and 0 bases at J, with 6 bases between. Germline lookup yields CDR1 SGHTA and CDR2 FQGNSA. The CDR3 spans 15 residues. In DNA, the CDR3 is TGTGCCAGCAGCTTAGCGGGAGTAGCCAAAAACATTCAGTACTTC. Residues: CASSLAGVAKNIQYF.

This sequence joins TRBV15 and TRBJ1-5; D is possibly TRBD1 (5 bases). CDR1 LNHNV and CDR2 YYDKDF come from the germline V gene (reference sequence). The CDR3 runs to 14 residues. Trimming stripped 4 bases from V and 1 base from J, with 8 bases between. DNA of the CDR3: TGTGCCACCAGCAAGGGGATAAGCAATCAGCCCCAGCATTTT. As protein: CATSKGISNQPQHF.

The rearrangement joins TRBV2 to TRBJ2-7; D is perhaps TRBD1 or TRBD2 (5 bases each). Trimming stripped 2 bases from V and 5 bases from J, with 28 bases between. This CDR3 contains 19 residues. Germline assignment: CDR1 SNHLY and CDR2 FYNNEI. CDR3: CASSEWGQGLTLGVNEQYF. CDR3 nucleotide sequence: TGTGCCAGCAGTGAATGGGGCCAGGGATTAACCCTCGGGGTGAACGAGCAGTACTTC. The full variable domain, with the rest looked up from reference TRBV2 and TRBJ2-7, is EPEVTQTPSHQVTQMGQEVILRCVPISNHLYFYWYRQILGQKVEFLVSFYNNEISEKSEIFDDQFSVERPDGSNFTLKIRSTKLEDSAMYFCASSEWGQGLTLGVNEQYFGPGTRLTVT.

The V gene is TRBV5-1, the J gene TRBJ2-7; TRBD1 aligns across 8 bases. This CDR3 contains 15 residues. V lost 0 bases to trimming and J lost 5 bases; unmatched junction nucleotides: 7. The germline V gene encodes CDR1 SGHRS and CDR2 YFSETQ. DNA of the CDR3: TGCGCCAGCAGCTTGGGAGGGACAGGACCGGACGAGCAGTACTTC. Amino acid sequence: CASSLGGTGPDEQYF.

The chain links TRBV7-8 to TRBJ2-1; possibly TRBD2 for D (6 bases). The CDR3 covers 14 residues. In germline, CDR1 is SGHVS, CDR2 FQNEAQ. V lost 6 bases to trimming and J lost 4 bases, with 13 bases between them. The CDR3 DNA is TGTGCCAGCAGTGGTGGACTAAATTACAATGAGCAGTTCTTC. Protein product: CASSGGLNYNEQFF.

J is TRBJ2-4 and V is TRBV12-3 or TRBV12-4, with TRBD1 matching over 10 bases. With V trimmed by 6 bases and J by 9 bases, 5 bases remained unmatched. CDR3 length: 13 amino acids. CDR3 amino acids: CASSSGQGGIQYF. CDR3 in DNA: TGTGCCAGCAGCTCTGGACAGGGGGGCATTCAGTACTTC.

The chain recombines TRBV6-1 with TRBJ1-5; D remains unclear. This CDR3 spans 15 amino acids. Trimming stripped 2 bases from V and 2 bases from J, with 10 bases between. The germline CDR1 and CDR2 sequences are MNHNS and SASEGT. CDR3 sequence (DNA): TGTGCCAGCAGTGAAAGAGGCCGGGGCAATCAGCCCCAGCATTTT. Its protein product is CASSERGRGNQPQHF.

The rearrangement joins TRBV4-2 to TRBJ1-3; a possible D gene is TRBD1 (5 bases). V lost 3 bases to trimming and J lost 3 bases, with 12 bases between them. Germline-derived CDR1 and CDR2 are LGHNA and YNFKEQ. The CDR3 has 15 residues. This CDR3 reads CASSHPPGGGNTIYF. Written as DNA, the CDR3 is TGTGCCAGCAGCCACCCCCCCGGGGGTGGAAACACCATATATTTT.

The chain has TRBV2 and TRBJ1-1, with TRBD1 as a possible D gene (5 bases). Germline assignment: CDR1 SNHLY and CDR2 FYNNEI. V lost 5 bases and J lost 3, with 16 bases in between. CDR3 length equals 15 residues. For the CDR3, the DNA is TGTGCCAGCAGTCCGGGACTGGGGGGTTACACTGAAGCTTTCTTT. Protein sequence: CASSPGLGGYTEAFF.

The V call is TRBV28, the J call TRBJ1-1; TRBD1 matches 7 bases. The CDR3 spans 17 residues. CDR1 and CDR2 from the germline V gene are MDHEN and SYDVKM. V lost 6 bases, J lost 0 bases, and 13 bases stayed unmatched. The CDR3 reads CASSGDSLHRMNTEAFF. The CDR3 coding sequence is TGTGCCAGCAGCGGGGACAGCCTACATAGAATGAACACTGAAGCTTTCTTT. Supplemented by reference TRBV28 and TRBJ1-1, the full variable domain reads DVKVTQSSRYLVKRTGEKVFLECVQDMDHENMFWYRQDPGLGLRLIYFSYDVKMKEKGDIPEGYSVSREKKERFSLILESASTNQTSMYLCASSGDSLHRMNTEAFFGQGTRLTVV.

This chain connects TRBV12-3 or TRBV12-4 to TRBJ1-2; TRBD1 matches at 9 bases. Losses at the gene ends were 1 base for V and 6 bases for J; bases not matched to a gene: 0. This CDR3 contains 13 residues. CDR3 loop: CASSLGTGDGYTF. Here the CDR3 DNA reads TGTGCCAGCAGTTTAGGGACAGGGGATGGCTACACCTTC.

The genes are TRBV9 and TRBJ1-2; the D gene is possibly TRBD1 (6 bases). From germline, CDR1 is SGDLS and CDR2 YYNGEE. V gave up 0 bases and J gave up 4 bases, with 19 bases separating them. CDR3 length equals 17 residues. CDR3 region: CASSVAPTGTISYGYTF. The CDR3 nucleotides are TGTGCCAGCAGCGTAGCTCCAACAGGGACCATCTCCTATGGCTACACCTTC.

The gene calls are TRBV2 and TRBJ1-2; D unresolved. In germline, CDR1 is SNHLY, CDR2 FYNNEI. The CDR3 runs 13 residues. V gave up 3 bases and J gave up 8 bases, with 13 bases separating them. CDR3: CASSDRGLEGYTF. DNA of the CDR3: TGTGCCAGCAGTGATCGGGGATTAGAAGGCTACACCTTC.

The CDR3 DNA reads TGTGCCAGCAGCTTAGAACTCGGAACTGAAGCTTTCTTT. Translated: CASSLELGTEAFF. This chain uses TRBV7-9 with TRBJ1-1; no reliable D call. Per germline, CDR1 SEHNR and CDR2 FQNEAQ (reference sequence). Trimming stripped 1 base from V and 5 bases from J, with 8 bases between. The CDR3 runs 13 residues.

This clone has only one observation. The V and J genes are TRBV5-6 and TRBJ2-7; D not resolved. V lost 0 bases, J lost 0 bases, and 10 bases lay in between. This CDR3 spans 15 amino acids. Germline assignment: CDR1 SGHDT and CDR2 YYEEEE. The chain's CDR3 is CASSLGRGASYEQYF. The CDR3 DNA reads as TGTGCCAGCAGCTTGGGTCGAGGCGCCTCCTACGAGCAGTACTTC.

This chain uses TRBV2 with TRBJ1-2; D remains unclear. Trimming cost V 7 bases and J 3 bases, with 6 bases left between them. CDR1 and CDR2 (germline): SNHLY, FYNNEI. The CDR3 consists of 11 residues. Written as DNA, the CDR3 is TGTGCCAGCAACACAGACTATGGCTACACCTTC. Translation gives CASNTDYGYTF.